This TCR beta chain derives from a study of regulatory T cells in long-lasting Graves disease. Time point in this sample: newly diagnosed GD, antithyroid drugs for less than 3 months. Researchers made the TCR library from RNA that was extracted from PBMCs. The germline V gene encodes CDR1 SGHTA and CDR2 FQGNSA. The CDR3 spans 16 residues. The V end was cut by 1 base, the J end by 3 bases, with 10 bases between. This clonotype was counted only a few times. Building the TCR beta libraries relied on iRepertoire HTBI primers, and CDR3 regions underwent Arm-PCR. TCRdb passed the multiplex PCR reads through MiXCR, listing each CDR3 protein once. The table records about 610,000 distinct CDR3 sequences, around 15% of them present only once. A further study also used this sample, focusing on T cells in Graves' hyperthyroidism and ophthalmopathy. As that study records: Hyperthyroidism in the patients, aged 18 to 65, was newly diagnosed and under 2 months in duration.

Sequences were derived from peripheral blood mononuclear cells (PBMCs), sampled at new diagnosis, from a patient treated with antithyroid drugs. The chain is built from TRBV7-2 and TRBJ1-6; TRBD1 is a possible D gene (6 bases). This TCR was sampled from a man between 18 and 35 years old with Graves disease. This CDR3 reads CASSLGGGVYNSPLHF. DNA of the CDR3: TGTGCCAGCAGCTTAGGTGGGGGCGTCTATAATTCACCCCTCCACTTT.